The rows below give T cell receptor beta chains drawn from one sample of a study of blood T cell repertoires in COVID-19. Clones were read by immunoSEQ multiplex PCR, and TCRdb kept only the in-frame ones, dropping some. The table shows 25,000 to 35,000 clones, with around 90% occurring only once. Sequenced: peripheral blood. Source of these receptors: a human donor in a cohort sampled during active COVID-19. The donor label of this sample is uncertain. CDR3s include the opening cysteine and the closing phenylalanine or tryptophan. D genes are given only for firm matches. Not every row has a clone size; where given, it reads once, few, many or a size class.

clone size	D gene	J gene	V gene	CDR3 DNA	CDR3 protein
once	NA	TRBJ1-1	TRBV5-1	TGCGCCAGCAGCTTGGATACAGACGACACTGAAGCTTTCTTT	CASSLDTDDTEAFF
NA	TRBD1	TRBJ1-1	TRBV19	TGTGCCAGTAGCGGGACAGGGTATATCACTGAAGCTTTCTTT	CASSGTGYITEAFF
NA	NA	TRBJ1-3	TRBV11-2	TGTGCCAGCAGCCAACGCCGGAGCTCTGGAAACACCATATATTTT	CASSQRRSSGNTIYF
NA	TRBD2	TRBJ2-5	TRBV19	TGTGCCAGTAGTATAGGCAGGCTAGCGGGGGGAGAGACCCAGTACTTC	CASSIGRLAGGETQYF
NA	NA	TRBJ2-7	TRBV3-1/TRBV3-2	TGTGCCAGCAGCCGGAGAGGGGGATCCTACGAGCAGTACTTC	CASSRRGGSYEQYF
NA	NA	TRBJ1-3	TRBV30	TGTGCCTGGAACAACAGACGGCTATTCTCTGGAAACACCATATATTTT	CAWNNRRLFSGNTIYF
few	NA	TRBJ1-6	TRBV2	TGTGCCAGCAGGCGGCCTGTCTTTCAACCGCCCTATAATTCACCCCTCCACTTT	CASRRPVFQPPYNSPLHF
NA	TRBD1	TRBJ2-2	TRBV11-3	TGTGCCAGCCAGGGAACAGGGGTCGGGGAGCTGTTTTTT	CASQGTGVGELFF
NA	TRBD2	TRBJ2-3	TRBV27	TGTGCCAGCAGGGGACTAGCGGGAGAGGTAGATACGCAGTATTTT	CASRGLAGEVDTQYF
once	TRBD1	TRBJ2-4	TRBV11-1	TGTGCCAGCAGCTCTCCAGGGGGTGCCAAAAACATTCAGTACTTC	CASSSPGGAKNIQYF
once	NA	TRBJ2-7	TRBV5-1	TGCGCCAGCAGCTCCGGGGAAGGCAGGTACTCCCGGCAGTACTTC	CASSSGEGRYSRQYF
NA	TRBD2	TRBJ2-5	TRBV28	TGTGCCAGCAGTTTACCGGGAGGAGGGCAGACCCAGTACTTC	CASSLPGGGQTQYF
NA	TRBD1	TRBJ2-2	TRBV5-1	TGCGCCAGCAGCTTGGCGAGGGGGCTGAACACCGGGGAGCTGTTTTTT	CASSLARGLNTGELFF
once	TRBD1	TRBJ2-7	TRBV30	TGTGCCTGGAGTACCGGGACAGGGGACGAGCAGTACTTC	CAWSTGTGDEQYF
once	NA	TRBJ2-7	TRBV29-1	TGCAGCGTTGCTCCGGGACAAGACTACGAGCAGTACTTC	CSVAPGQDYEQYF
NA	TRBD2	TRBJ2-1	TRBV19	TGTGCCAGTAGTATAGAAGGGGCTAGCGGGGTGGATAATGAGCAGTTCTTC	CASSIEGASGVDNEQFF
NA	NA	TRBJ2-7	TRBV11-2	TGTGCCAGCAGCCCCCGTGCGCTGGCCTACGAGCAGTACTTC	CASSPRALAYEQYF
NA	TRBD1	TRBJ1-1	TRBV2	TGTGCCAGCAGTGAAAGGAGACAGGGGGATGGAACTGAAGCTTTCTTT	CASSERRQGDGTEAFF
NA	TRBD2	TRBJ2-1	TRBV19	TGTGCCAGTAAGCCGGGACTAGCGGGAGAGTTTTCGGCATACAATGAGCAGTTCTTC	CASKPGLAGEFSAYNEQFF
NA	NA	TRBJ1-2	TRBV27	TGTGCCAGCAGTTTCCGGGTAAACTATGGCTACACCTTC	CASSFRVNYGYTF
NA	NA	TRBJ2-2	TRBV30	TGTGCCTGGAGTACAGGGACCCCCGGGGAGCTGTTTTTT	CAWSTGTPGELFF
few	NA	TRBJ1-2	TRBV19	TGTGCCAGTAGTATAGATCAAGCCGGGGGGAACGGCTACACCTTC	CASSIDQAGGNGYTF
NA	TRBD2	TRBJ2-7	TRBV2	TGTGCCAGCAGATGGACTAGCGAAACCTACGAGCAGTACTTC	CASRWTSETYEQYF
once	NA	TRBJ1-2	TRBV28	TGTACCAGCAGTTTCCTATCTCTCAGACAGGTTAACTATGGCTACACCTTC	CTSSFLSLRQVNYGYTF
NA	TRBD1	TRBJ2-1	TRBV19	TGTGCCAGTAGTACCGGGACAGGGGGGAATGAGCAGTTCTTC	CASSTGTGGNEQFF
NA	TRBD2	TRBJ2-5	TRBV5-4	TGTGCCAGCAGCCCCGGGACTAGCGGGAGCGGAGAGACCCAGTACTTC	CASSPGTSGSGETQYF